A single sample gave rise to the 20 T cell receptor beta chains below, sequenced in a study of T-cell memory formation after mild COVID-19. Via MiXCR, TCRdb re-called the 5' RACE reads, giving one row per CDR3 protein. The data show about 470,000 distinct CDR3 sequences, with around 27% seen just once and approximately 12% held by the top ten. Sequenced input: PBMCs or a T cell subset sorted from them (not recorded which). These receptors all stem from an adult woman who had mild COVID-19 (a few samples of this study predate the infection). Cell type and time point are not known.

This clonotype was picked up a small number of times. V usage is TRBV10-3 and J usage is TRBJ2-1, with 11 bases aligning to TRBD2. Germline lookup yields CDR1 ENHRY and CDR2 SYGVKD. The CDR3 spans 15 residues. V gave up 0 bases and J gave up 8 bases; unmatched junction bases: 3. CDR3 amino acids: CAISESSGRVHEQFF. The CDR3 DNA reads TGTGCCATCAGTGAGTCTAGCGGGAGGGTCCATGAGCAGTTCTTC.

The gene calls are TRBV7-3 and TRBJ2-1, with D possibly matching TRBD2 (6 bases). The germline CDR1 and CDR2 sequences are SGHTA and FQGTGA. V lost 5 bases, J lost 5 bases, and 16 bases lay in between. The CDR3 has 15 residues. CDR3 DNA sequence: TGTGCCAGCAGCCGCGTCGGAGGGCCCGACAATGAGCAGTTCTTC. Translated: CASSRVGGPDNEQFF.

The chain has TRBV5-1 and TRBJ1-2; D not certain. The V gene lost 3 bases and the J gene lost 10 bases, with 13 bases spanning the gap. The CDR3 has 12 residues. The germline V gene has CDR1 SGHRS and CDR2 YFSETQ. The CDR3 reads CASSSKTQTYTF. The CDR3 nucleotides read TGCGCCAGCAGCTCCAAGACCCAGACCTACACCTTC.

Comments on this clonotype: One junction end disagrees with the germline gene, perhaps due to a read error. The CDR3 region has the DNA TGTGCCAGAAGTTTGGGGGCGGGAGGGCCATACGAGCAGTACTTC. Translating gives CARSLGAGGPYEQYF. V is TRBV12-3 or TRBV12-4 and J is TRBJ2-7, with 9 bases identical to TRBD2. CDR3 size: 15 residues.

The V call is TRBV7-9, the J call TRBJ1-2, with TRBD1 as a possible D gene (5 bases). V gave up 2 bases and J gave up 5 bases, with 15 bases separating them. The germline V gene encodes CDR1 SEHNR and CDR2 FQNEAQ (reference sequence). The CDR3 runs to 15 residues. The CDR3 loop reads CASSLPSHRGYGYTF. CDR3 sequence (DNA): TGTGCCAGCAGCTTACCTTCGCATCGGGGGTATGGCTACACCTTC.

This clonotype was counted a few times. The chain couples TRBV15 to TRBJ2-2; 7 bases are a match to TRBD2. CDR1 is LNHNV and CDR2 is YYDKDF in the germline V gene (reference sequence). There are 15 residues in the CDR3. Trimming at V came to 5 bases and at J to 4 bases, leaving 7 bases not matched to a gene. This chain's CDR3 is CATSPLERGTGELFF. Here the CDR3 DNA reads TGTGCCACCAGCCCCCTTGAGCGGGGCACCGGGGAGCTGTTTTTT.

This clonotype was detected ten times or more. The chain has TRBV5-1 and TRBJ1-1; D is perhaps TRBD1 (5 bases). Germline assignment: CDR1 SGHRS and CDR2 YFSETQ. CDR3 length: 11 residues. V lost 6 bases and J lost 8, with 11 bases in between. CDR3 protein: CASKQETEAFF. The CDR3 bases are TGCGCCAGCAAACAGGAGACGGAAGCTTTCTTT.

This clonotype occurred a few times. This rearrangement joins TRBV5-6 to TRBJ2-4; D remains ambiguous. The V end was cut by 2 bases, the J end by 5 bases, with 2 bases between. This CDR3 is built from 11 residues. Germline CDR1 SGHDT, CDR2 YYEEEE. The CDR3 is CASSFQNIQYF. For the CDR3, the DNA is TGTGCCAGCAGCTTCCAAAACATTCAGTACTTC.

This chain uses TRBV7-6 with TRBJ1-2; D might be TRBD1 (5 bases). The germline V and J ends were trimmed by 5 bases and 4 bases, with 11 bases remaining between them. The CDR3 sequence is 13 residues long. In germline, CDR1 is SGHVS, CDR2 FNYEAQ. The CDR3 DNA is TGTGCCAGCAGCCCGGGACCCATCTATGGCTACACCTTC. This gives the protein CASSPGPIYGYTF.

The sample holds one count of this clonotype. The CDR3 loop reads CASSYAAGVQPQHF. The CDR3 DNA sequence: TGTGCCAGCAGTTACGCGGCAGGGGTTCAGCCCCAGCATTTT. This chain connects TRBV6-5 to TRBJ1-5; D is perhaps TRBD1 (6 bases). The V gene's germline CDR1 is MNHEY and CDR2 SVGAGI. Trimming cost V 2 bases and J 6 bases, with 11 bases left between them. The CDR3 consists of 14 residues.

The DNA of the CDR3 is TGCGCCAGCAGCCAAGCCAGTAACACTGAAGCTTTCTTT. It encodes CASSQASNTEAFF. This rearrangement joins TRBV4-1 to TRBJ1-1; D is ambiguous. This CDR3 is built from 13 residues. Germline-derived CDR1 and CDR2 are MGHRA and YSYEKL. Trimming pared 1 base from V and 2 bases from J, leaving 5 bases between.

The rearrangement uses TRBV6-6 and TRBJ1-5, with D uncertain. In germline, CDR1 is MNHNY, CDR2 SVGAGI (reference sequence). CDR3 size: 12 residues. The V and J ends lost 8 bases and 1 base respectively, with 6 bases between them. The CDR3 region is CASGGSNQPQHF. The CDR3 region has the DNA TGTGCCAGCGGAGGGAGCAATCAGCCCCAGCATTTT.

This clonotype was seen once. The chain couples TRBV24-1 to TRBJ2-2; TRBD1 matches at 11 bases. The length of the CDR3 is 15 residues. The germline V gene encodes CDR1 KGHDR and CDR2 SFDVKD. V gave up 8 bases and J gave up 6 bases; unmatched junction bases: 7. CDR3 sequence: CATMIGQGASGELFF. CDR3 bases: TGTGCCACCATGATAGGACAGGGGGCGTCCGGGGAGCTGTTTTTT.

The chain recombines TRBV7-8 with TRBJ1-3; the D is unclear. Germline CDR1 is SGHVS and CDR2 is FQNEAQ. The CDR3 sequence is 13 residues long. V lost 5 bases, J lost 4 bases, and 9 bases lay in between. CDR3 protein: CASSPDQGNTIYF. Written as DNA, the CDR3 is TGTGCCAGCAGCCCAGACCAGGGAAACACCATATATTTT.

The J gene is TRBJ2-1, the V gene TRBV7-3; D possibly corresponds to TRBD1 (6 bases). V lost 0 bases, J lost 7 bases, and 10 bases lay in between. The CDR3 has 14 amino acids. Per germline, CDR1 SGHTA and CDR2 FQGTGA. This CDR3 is CASSLTLQGNEQFF. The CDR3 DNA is TGTGCCAGCAGCTTAACCCTACAGGGTAATGAGCAGTTCTTC.

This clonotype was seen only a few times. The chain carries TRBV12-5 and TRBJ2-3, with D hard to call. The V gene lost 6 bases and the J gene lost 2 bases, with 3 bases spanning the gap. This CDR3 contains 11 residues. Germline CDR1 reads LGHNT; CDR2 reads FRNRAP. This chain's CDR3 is CASGLTDTQYF. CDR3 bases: TGTGCTAGTGGCCTCACAGATACGCAGTATTTT.

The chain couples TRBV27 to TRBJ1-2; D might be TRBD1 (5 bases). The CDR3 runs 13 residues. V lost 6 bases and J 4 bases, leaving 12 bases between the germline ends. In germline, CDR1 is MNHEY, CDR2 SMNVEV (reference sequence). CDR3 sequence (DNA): TGTGCCAGCAGGGCCGTCGGGGCCTATGGCTACACCTTC. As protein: CASRAVGAYGYTF.

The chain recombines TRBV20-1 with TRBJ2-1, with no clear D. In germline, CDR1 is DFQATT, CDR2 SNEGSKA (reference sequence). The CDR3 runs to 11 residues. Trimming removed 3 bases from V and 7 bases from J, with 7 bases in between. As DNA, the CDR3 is TGCAGTGCTAGTCTCTGGAATGAGCAGTTCTTC. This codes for CSASLWNEQFF.

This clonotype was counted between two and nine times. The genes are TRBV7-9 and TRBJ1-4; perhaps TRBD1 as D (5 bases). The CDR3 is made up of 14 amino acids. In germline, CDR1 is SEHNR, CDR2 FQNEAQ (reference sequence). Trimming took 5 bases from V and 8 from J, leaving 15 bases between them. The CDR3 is CASSPPAGREKLFF. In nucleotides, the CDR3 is TGTGCCAGCAGCCCCCCGGCAGGGCGGGAAAAACTGTTTTTT.

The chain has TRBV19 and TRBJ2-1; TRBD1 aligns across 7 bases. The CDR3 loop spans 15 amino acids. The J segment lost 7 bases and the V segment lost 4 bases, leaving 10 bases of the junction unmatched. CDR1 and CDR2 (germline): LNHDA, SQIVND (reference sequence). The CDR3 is CASSRGRDRENEQFF. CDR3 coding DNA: TGTGCCAGTAGTAGGGGCCGGGACAGAGAGAATGAGCAGTTCTTC.